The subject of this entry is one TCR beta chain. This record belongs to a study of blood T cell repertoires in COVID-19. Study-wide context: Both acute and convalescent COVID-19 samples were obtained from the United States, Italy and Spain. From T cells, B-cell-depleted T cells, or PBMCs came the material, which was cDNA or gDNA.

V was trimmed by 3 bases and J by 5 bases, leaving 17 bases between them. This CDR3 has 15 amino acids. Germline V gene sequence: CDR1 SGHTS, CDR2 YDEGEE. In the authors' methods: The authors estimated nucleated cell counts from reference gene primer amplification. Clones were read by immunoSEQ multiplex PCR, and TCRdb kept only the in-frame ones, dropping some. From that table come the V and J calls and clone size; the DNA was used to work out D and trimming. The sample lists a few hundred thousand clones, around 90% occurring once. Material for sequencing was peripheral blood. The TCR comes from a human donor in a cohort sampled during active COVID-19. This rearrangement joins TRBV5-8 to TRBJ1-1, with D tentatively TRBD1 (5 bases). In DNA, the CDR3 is TGTGCCAGCAGCTGGGTGGACACTACGAGGACTGAAGCTTTCTTT. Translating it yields CASSWVDTTRTEAFF.